The 8 T cell receptor beta chains listed next were all sequenced from one sample in a study of T-cell reconstitution after alpha-beta-depleted transplantation in children. Researchers prepared the TCRbeta library using unique molecular identifiers, the study reports. TCRdb passed the PCR reads through MiXCR, listing each CDR3 protein once. Here the sample spans 250,000 to 400,000 distinct CDR3 sequences, approximately 20% being singletons. The sample in question was PBMCs, mostly from graft donor cells, obtained 180 days after TCRalphabeta/CD19-depleted stem cell transplant. Receptors originate from a male patient between 10 and 17 years old who had a stem cell transplant for acute lymphoblastic leukemia, so the T cells may come from the graft donor.

V usage is TRBV10-3 and J usage is TRBJ2-3; maybe TRBD2 (8 bases). This CDR3 has 20 amino acids. The V gene lost 5 bases and the J gene lost 2 bases, with 29 bases spanning the gap. Germline loops: CDR1 ENHRY, CDR2 SYGVKD. DNA of the CDR3: TGTGCCATCAGTTGGGACAGTCCGGGGGCGGGAGGCTCGAACACAGATACGCAGTATTTT. Encoded protein: CAISWDSPGAGGSNTDTQYF.

A few counts support this clonotype. The genes are TRBV20-1 and TRBJ2-1, with TRBD2 matching over 13 bases. The CDR3 totals 13 residues. Germline-derived CDR1 and CDR2 are DFQATT and SNEGSKA (reference sequence). Losses at the gene ends were 1 base for V and 16 bases for J; bases not matched to a gene: 7. The CDR3 loop is CSARVRLAGGSFF. The CDR3 DNA sequence: TGCAGTGCTAGAGTTCGACTAGCGGGAGGAAGCTTCTTC.

This clonotype was seen a handful of times. The V and J genes are TRBV20-1 and TRBJ1-2; perhaps TRBD1 as D (6 bases). Germline V gene lookup returns CDR1 DFQATT and CDR2 SNEGSKA (reference sequence). The CDR3 is 12 residues long. DNA of the CDR3: TGCACCGCTAAACGGGACACGAGGGGCTACACCTTC. Translating it yields CTAKRDTRGYTF.

V and J are TRBV9 and TRBJ2-1; D possibly corresponds to TRBD1 (5 bases). The germline V gene has CDR1 SGDLS and CDR2 YYNGEE. The CDR3 length is 14 residues. V lost 0 bases to trimming and J lost 8 bases, with 12 bases between them. CDR3 in amino acids: CASSVDVGHDEQFF. In DNA, the CDR3 is TGTGCCAGCAGCGTAGATGTGGGGCACGATGAGCAGTTCTTC.

The chain joins TRBV12-3 or TRBV12-4 to TRBJ2-2; tentatively, D is TRBD2 (5 bases). There are 15 residues in the CDR3. The V gene lost 6 bases and the J gene lost 5 bases, with 16 bases spanning the gap. The CDR3: CASRFSGIGTGELFF. The DNA for the CDR3 is TGTGCCAGCAGATTCTCGGGAATCGGTACCGGGGAGCTGTTTTTT.

A few counts support this clonotype. CDR3 region: CASSHGGGSTDTQYF. In DNA, the CDR3 is TGTGCCAGCAGCCACGGCGGGGGGTCAACAGATACGCAGTATTTT. This chain uses TRBV3-1 with TRBJ2-3; 8 positions agree with TRBD2. J gave up 3 bases and V 3 bases, and 5 bases lay outside the gene matches. This CDR3 is 15 amino acids long. CDR1 is LGHDT and CDR2 is YNNKEL in the germline V gene (reference sequence).

The table lists this clonotype with a few counts. The chain couples TRBV6-1 to TRBJ2-1, with TRBD2 identical over 10 bases. Trimming cost V 5 bases and J 2 bases; bases outside gene matches: 6. The CDR3 has 16 residues. CDR1 and CDR2 from the germline V gene are MNHNS and SASEGT. The CDR3 sequence is CASSPSGSLAYNEQFF. The CDR3 DNA is TGTGCCAGCAGTCCTAGCGGGAGTTTGGCCTACAATGAGCAGTTCTTC.

This clonotype was counted a few times. The chain recombines TRBV4-2 with TRBJ1-3; no definite D call. The CDR3 runs to 15 residues. V lost 3 bases to trimming and J lost 4 bases, with 13 bases between them. Germline CDR1 is LGHNA and CDR2 is YNFKEQ. The CDR3 is CASSQVPDVGNTIYF. The CDR3 bases are TGTGCCAGCAGCCAGGTTCCTGACGTCGGAAACACCATATATTTT.